This T cell receptor (beta chain) is drawn from a study of T cell changes during pregnancy in multiple sclerosis. Profiling relied on immunoSEQ multiplex PCR, and the TCRdb table lists in-frame clones only, not all of them. This table has approximately 44,000 clones, roughly 90% appearing once. CDR3 size: 14 residues. Germline V gene lookup returns CDR1 SQVTM and CDR2 ANQGSEA. The J segment lost 5 bases and the V segment lost 4 bases, leaving 1 base of the junction unmatched. The sequence came from a female donor with multiple sclerosis, enrolled in a pregnancy study. This sequence joins TRBV29-1 and TRBJ2-2; 13 bases map to TRBD2. Sequences were derived from CD4+ T cells from peripheral blood mononuclear cells, sampled before pregnancy. The CDR3 loop reads CSVGGLAGTGELFF. In nucleotides, the CDR3 is TGCAGCGTTGGGGGACTAGCGGGAACCGGGGAGCTGTTTTTT.